These 10 T cell receptor beta chains were all obtained from the same sample, sequenced in a study of blood T cell repertoires in COVID-19. Clones were read by immunoSEQ multiplex PCR, and TCRdb kept only the in-frame ones, dropping some. The table lists 380,000 or so clones, 70% to 90% of them singletons, with around 0.91% in the top ten. Sequencing was performed on PBMCs or T cells enriched from blood (not recorded which). These receptors all come from a woman aged 30 to 39 with acute COVID-19.

The sample holds one count of this clone. The rearrangement links TRBV24-1 to TRBJ1-2; 10 nucleotides match TRBD1. Trimming took 5 bases from V and 5 from J; bases not matched to a gene: 7. Germline values: CDR1 KGHDR, CDR2 SFDVKD. CDR3 length equals 15 residues. The CDR3 nucleotides are TGTGCCACCAGTGGCCTGGGACAGGGGAATTATGGCTACACCTTC. This translates into CATSGLGQGNYGYTF.

The chain carries TRBV4-3 and TRBJ1-2; 8 bases are shared with TRBD1. The germline CDR1 and CDR2 sequences are LGHNA and YSLEER. This CDR3 comprises 14 residues. V shed 2 bases and J 4 bases; nucleotides not matched to a gene: 3. The CDR3 DNA sequence: TGCGCCAGCAGCCAAAACAGGGGGGCCTATGGCTACACCTTC. Residues: CASSQNRGAYGYTF.

This sequence joins TRBV5-5 and TRBJ2-3; 8 bases are shared with TRBD1. Germline V gives CDR1 SGHKS, CDR2 YYEKEE (reference sequence). V lost 0 bases, J lost 3 bases, and 6 bases stayed unmatched. This CDR3 spans 16 amino acids. The DNA of the CDR3 is TGTGCCAGCAGCTTGGAACAGGGGGTCCAAACAGATACGCAGTATTTT. Protein product: CASSLEQGVQTDTQYF.

Concerning this clone: The same CDR3 is also encoded by other DNA sequences in this sample. The chain uses TRBV7-3 and TRBJ2-1, with D tentatively TRBD1 (6 bases). Germline-derived CDR1 and CDR2 are SGHTA and FQGTGA. V was trimmed by 5 bases and J by 3 bases, leaving 8 bases between them. The CDR3 is 13 residues long. This chain's CDR3 is CASSLDSYNEQFF. The CDR3 DNA is TGTGCCAGCAGCCTGGACAGCTACAATGAGCAGTTCTTC.

This clone was recorded a few times. The chain uses TRBV7-8 and TRBJ1-1; possibly TRBD1 for D (5 bases). The germline gives CDR1 SGHVS, CDR2 FQNEAQ. Deletions cut 5 bases from V and 0 bases from J, with 10 bases between. The CDR3 has 14 amino acids. The CDR3, as DNA: TGTGCCAGCAGCAAGACAGAGTTGAACACTGAAGCTTTCTTT. Translated, it gives CASSKTELNTEAFF.

The CDR3 DNA reads TGTGCCAGCAGCTTCTCGCCGGGACAGAACACTGAAGCTTTCTTT. Encoded protein: CASSFSPGQNTEAFF. V usage is TRBV7-2 and J usage is TRBJ1-1; a weak D match, TRBD1 (6 bases). Germline CDR1 SGHTA, CDR2 FQGNSA. Trimming cost V 3 bases and J 1 base, with 12 bases left between them. This CDR3 contains 15 residues.

The rearrangement links TRBV19 to TRBJ1-2; the D gene is possibly TRBD1 (6 bases). V was pared by 2 bases and J by 2 bases, with 9 bases between. The germline gives CDR1 LNHDA, CDR2 SQIVND (reference sequence). The CDR3 length is 14 residues. The DNA for the CDR3 is TGTGCCAGTAGTATAATTACAGGGAACTATGGCTACACCTTC. This encodes CASSIITGNYGYTF.

This clone was seen only once. The rearrangement uses TRBV24-1 and TRBJ2-6, with 7 bases identical to TRBD1. V lost 3 bases and J lost 4; bases outside the gene matches: 5. The germline V gene has CDR1 KGHDR and CDR2 SFDVKD. There are 16 residues in the CDR3. CDR3 DNA sequence: TGTGCCACCAGTGATCCGACAGGGTCAGGGGCCAACGTCCTGACTTTC. It specifies CATSDPTGSGANVLTF.

This clone was detected only once. V is TRBV19 and J is TRBJ1-1; 7 bases line up with TRBD1. CDR1 and CDR2 (germline): LNHDA, SQIVND (reference sequence). The V segment lost 3 bases and the J segment 1 base; nucleotides outside the gene matches: 8. The CDR3 has 16 amino acids. The CDR3 loop reads CASSIVKGARNTEAFF. The CDR3 region has the DNA TGTGCCAGTAGTATCGTGAAGGGGGCGAGGAACACTGAAGCTTTCTTT.

The chain uses TRBV5-1 and TRBJ2-2; D not resolved. CDR3 size: 16 residues. With 0 bases removed from V and 0 bases from J, the gap between germline ends came to 9 bases. From germline, CDR1 is SGHRS and CDR2 YFSETQ. This CDR3 is CASSLASGSNTGELFF. Written as DNA, the CDR3 is TGCGCCAGCAGCTTGGCCTCCGGGTCGAACACCGGGGAGCTGTTTTTT.